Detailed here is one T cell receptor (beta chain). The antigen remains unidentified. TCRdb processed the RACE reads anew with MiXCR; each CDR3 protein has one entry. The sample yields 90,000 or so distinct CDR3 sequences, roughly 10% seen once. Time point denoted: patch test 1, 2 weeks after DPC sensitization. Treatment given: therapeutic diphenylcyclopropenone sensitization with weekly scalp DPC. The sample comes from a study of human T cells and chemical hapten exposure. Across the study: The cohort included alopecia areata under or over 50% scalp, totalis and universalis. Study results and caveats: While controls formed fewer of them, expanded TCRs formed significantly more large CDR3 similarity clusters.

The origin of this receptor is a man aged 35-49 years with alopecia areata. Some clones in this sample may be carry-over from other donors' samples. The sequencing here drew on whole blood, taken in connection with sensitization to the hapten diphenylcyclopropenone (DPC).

The CDR3 spells CASSQVSGRGETQYF. The CDR3 region has the DNA TGTGCCAGCAGCCAAGTTAGCGGGAGAGGAGAGACCCAGTACTTC. The rearrangement joins TRBV14 to TRBJ2-5, with TRBD2 identical over 9 bases. V lost 1 base, J lost 4 bases, and 4 bases stayed unmatched. Germline V lookup: CDR1 SGHDN, CDR2 FVKESK. There are 15 residues in the CDR3.